One sample yielded the 32 T cell receptor beta chains listed below, sequenced in a study of shared clonotypes between healthy human individuals. Sequencing used immunoSEQ multiplex PCR; TCRdb keeps in-frame clones, though not all of them. This table holds a few million clones, around 92% found once. Material: naive CD4+ T cells from PBMCs. Described subset: CD45RA+ positively selected. The receptor set was obtained from a man aged 18 to 30 in good health. Some clones in this sample may be carry-over from other donors' samples.

The chain recombines TRBV21-1 with TRBJ1-3; the table assigns TRBD1, which was not confirmed against the DNA. TRBV21-1 is reported as a pseudogene. CDR3 length: 15 amino acids. The CDR3 sequence is CASSKDHRDGNTIYF. The DNA of the CDR3 is TGTGCCAGCAGCAAAGACCACAGGGACGGGAACACCATATATTTT.

This chain joins TRBV7-9 and TRBJ2-5, with no clear D. The CDR3 sequence is 15 residues long. The germline CDR1 and CDR2 sequences are SEHNR and FQNEAQ (reference sequence). V lost 2 bases to trimming and J lost 4 bases, with 14 bases between them. CDR3 bases: TGTGCCAGCAGCTTATGGGATCCGAGCCGAGAGACCCAGTACTTC. This gives the protein CASSLWDPSRETQYF.

The chain is built from TRBV7-9 and TRBJ1-5, with a weak D call TRBD1 (5 bases). With 5 bases removed from V and 8 bases from J, the gap between germline ends came to 13 bases. The CDR3 totals 13 residues. CDR1 is SEHNR, CDR2 FQNEAQ, per germline (reference sequence). In nucleotides, the CDR3 is TGTGCCAGCAGCCCCGGCGGAGGGGAGCCCCAGCATTTT. Encoded protein: CASSPGGGEPQHF.

The chain combines TRBV19 with TRBJ2-2; 8 nucleotides match TRBD1. Looked up from germline, CDR1 is LNHDA and CDR2 is SQIVND (reference sequence). The CDR3 totals 16 residues. Trimming cost V 4 bases and J 1 base; bases outside gene matches: 5. CDR3 residues: CASSTTGERNTGELFF. CDR3 nucleotides: TGTGCCAGTAGTACGACAGGGGAAAGGAACACCGGGGAGCTGTTTTTT.

As concerns this clone: At one of its ends the junction is not consistent with the germline gene, which may arise from a read error. Other DNA sequences in the same sample also yield this CDR3. This chain uses TRBV18 with TRBJ2-2; no clear D. The CDR3 has 15 amino acids. Germline values: CDR1 KGHSH, CDR2 LQKENI. The CDR3 DNA reads TGTGCCAGCTCGCCACGTCGGGCAAACACCGGGGAGCTGTTTTTT. Translated: CASSPRRANTGELFF.

V is TRBV29-1 and J is TRBJ2-5; either TRBD1 or TRBD2 may fit D (5 bases each). The CDR3 consists of 13 residues. Trimming took off 3 bases at V and 1 base at J, with 9 bases between the two ends. Germline V CDR1 and CDR2: SQVTM, ANQGSEA. The CDR3 loop is CSVEPGPQETQYF. The CDR3 DNA sequence: TGCAGCGTTGAGCCGGGACCCCAAGAGACCCAGTACTTC.

V and J are TRBV25-1 and TRBJ2-3; 8 bases are a match to TRBD2. The J segment lost 0 bases and the V segment lost 6 bases, leaving 2 bases of the junction unmatched. The CDR3 is 14 amino acids. Germline lookup yields CDR1 MGHDK and CDR2 SYGVNS. The CDR3 region is CASSGRVSTDTQYF. The DNA of the CDR3 is TGTGCCAGCAGCGGGAGGGTTAGCACAGATACGCAGTATTTT.

The rearrangement uses TRBV18 and TRBJ2-5; 7 bases are shared with TRBD1. This CDR3 region has 15 residues. The V segment lost 3 bases and the J segment 5 bases; nucleotides outside the gene matches: 9. CDR1 is KGHSH, CDR2 LQKENI, per germline. The CDR3 loop is CASSPPQGPYETQYF. The CDR3 DNA follows: TGTGCCAGCTCACCCCCACAGGGGCCATACGAGACCCAGTACTTC.

J is TRBJ2-5 and V is TRBV6-5; the D gene is possibly TRBD2 (6 bases). Germline CDR1 MNHEY, CDR2 SVGAGI. CDR3 size: 14 residues. Trimming removed 3 bases at V and 2 bases at J, with 10 bases between. The CDR3 region is CASSYRGTQETQYF. In nucleotides, the CDR3 is TGTGCCAGCAGTTATCGTGGGACTCAAGAGACCCAGTACTTC.

The chain carries TRBV10-3 and TRBJ1-4; D remains ambiguous. The CDR3 sequence is 14 residues long. V was shortened by 2 bases and J by 10 bases, with 14 bases between the two germline ends. The germline V gene has CDR1 ENHRY and CDR2 SYGVKD. In DNA form, the CDR3 reads TGTGCCATCAGTGAGGTTGGGGAAAAAGGAAAACTGTTTTTT. Its protein product is CAISEVGEKGKLFF.

The V call is TRBV5-6, the J call TRBJ2-7; D possibly corresponds to TRBD2 (7 bases). Per the germline V gene, CDR1 is SGHDT and CDR2 is YYEEEE. CDR3 length equals 17 residues. V shed 4 bases and J shed 4 bases, with 24 bases lying between them. The chain's CDR3 is CASSQTPGGGSEYEQYF. The CDR3 DNA reads as TGTGCCAGCAGCCAGACGCCGGGGGGCGGGAGTGAGTACGAGCAGTACTTC.

As regards this clone: A read error may account for a junction end that differs from germline. This sequence joins TRBV7-9 and TRBJ1-5, with D possibly being TRBD1 (6 bases). CDR1 and CDR2 from the germline V gene are SEHNR and FQNEAQ (reference sequence). The CDR3 runs 18 residues. The CDR3 DNA reads as TGTGCCAGCAGCCTAGCCCCTTTGGGGGGCCCTAGCAATCAGCCCCAGCATTTT. Translated, it gives CASSLAPLGGPSNQPQHF.

V gene TRBV30 combines with J gene TRBJ1-5; TRBD1 is a possible D gene (5 bases). Germline V gene data show CDR1 as GTSNPN and CDR2 as SVGIG (reference sequence). Trimming cost V 1 base and J 6 bases, with 16 bases left between them. This CDR3 has 15 amino acids. The CDR3 DNA follows: TGTGCCTGGAGTGCCGGGACGGCGAGCGGTCAGCCCCAGCATTTT. The encoded protein is CAWSAGTASGQPQHF.

This clone was picked up one time. The chain joins TRBV5-1 to TRBJ2-5; 8 bases are shared with TRBD2. The CDR3 length is 15 residues. V shed 4 bases, J shed 2 bases, and the junction held 7 bases outside the gene matches. Germline CDR1 is SGHRS and CDR2 is YFSETQ. As DNA, the CDR3 is TGCGCCAGCAGCCGGGCGGGAGGAAGGCAAGAGACCCAGTACTTC. It yields the protein CASSRAGGRQETQYF.

V usage is TRBV30 and J usage is TRBJ2-3; 7 positions match TRBD1. The CDR3 runs to 14 residues. V shed 2 bases and J 2 bases; nucleotides not matched to a gene: 4. Germline CDR1 reads GTSNPN; CDR2 reads SVGIG (reference sequence). DNA of the CDR3: TGTGCCTGGAGTCCGGGACAGATCACAGATACGCAGTATTTT. Protein sequence: CAWSPGQITDTQYF.

Here the CDR3 reads CASSLWADSNEKLFF. Written as DNA, the CDR3 is TGTGCCAGCAGCTTGTGGGCTGACAGTAATGAAAAACTGTTTTTT. The chain employs TRBV5-6 and TRBJ1-4, with a tentative D call TRBD1 (5 bases). The CDR3 is 15 residues long. From germline, CDR1 is SGHDT and CDR2 YYEEEE. Trimming left V 1 base short and J 4 bases short, with 11 bases between.

The J gene is TRBJ1-1, the V gene TRBV25-1, with D tentatively TRBD1 (6 bases). The CDR3 extends over 13 amino acids. CDR1 and CDR2 from the germline V gene are MGHDK and SYGVNS. Trimming took off 5 bases at V and 2 bases at J, with 9 bases between the two ends. The CDR3 region has the DNA TGTGCCAGCAGTCCCAGGGGAAACACTGAAGCTTTCTTT. It yields the protein CASSPRGNTEAFF.

This clone was seen only once. The chain links TRBV11-2 to TRBJ2-7; D gene uncertain. Germline CDR1 SGHAT, CDR2 FQNNGV. Trimming removed 5 bases at V and 3 bases at J, with 11 bases between. The CDR3 loop spans 13 amino acids. The CDR3 sequence is CASSPRAYYEQYF. The CDR3 DNA reads TGTGCCAGCAGCCCCCGGGCTTACTACGAGCAGTACTTC.

This chain links TRBV19 with TRBJ1-2; no clear D gene. V lost 11 bases and J 8 bases, leaving 30 bases between the germline ends. This CDR3 region has 16 residues. Germline values: CDR1 LNHDA, CDR2 SQIVND (reference sequence). DNA for the CDR3: TGTGCCTCTTCCTTGCGGGTTGTGATAGCGTTTGTGGGCTACACCTTC. Its protein is CASSLRVVIAFVGYTF.

The chain uses TRBV6-5 and TRBJ2-7; 7 positions agree with TRBD2. This CDR3 region has 13 residues. The germline V gene encodes CDR1 MNHEY and CDR2 SVGAGI. V shed 6 bases and J 4 bases; nucleotides not matched to a gene: 6. CDR3 DNA sequence: TGTGCCAGCAGGGAACTAGCGCGATACGAGCAGTACTTC. Its translation: CASRELARYEQYF.

The chain couples TRBV11-3 to TRBJ2-3; TRBD2 agrees at 9 bases. The CDR3 has 15 residues. Germline V lookup: CDR1 SGHNT, CDR2 YENEEA. After removal of 5 bases from V and 5 bases from J, the junction contained 8 bases not matched to a gene. The CDR3 spells CASSPRAGGLDTQYF. The CDR3, as DNA: TGTGCCAGCAGCCCCCGGGCGGGAGGGCTAGATACGCAGTATTTT.

The chain employs TRBV28 and TRBJ1-1; 9 nucleotides line up with TRBD1. V dropped 2 bases and J dropped 2; count of bases not matched to a gene: 6. Germline loops: CDR1 MDHEN, CDR2 SYDVKM. The CDR3 covers 16 residues. CDR3 region: CASSLLDRGENTEAFF. The CDR3 nucleotides are TGTGCCAGCAGTTTACTGGACAGGGGAGAAAACACTGAAGCTTTCTTT. The full variable domain, rest sourced from reference TRBV28 and TRBJ1-1, is DVKVTQSSRYLVKRTGEKVFLECVQDMDHENMFWYRQDPGLGLRLIYFSYDVKMKEKGDIPEGYSVSREKKERFSLILESASTNQTSMYLCASSLLDRGENTEAFFGQGTRLTVV.

This clone was detected once. The chain uses TRBV6-1 and TRBJ2-5, with 10 bases identical to TRBD2. Germline V gene lookup returns CDR1 MNHNS and CDR2 SASEGT. The CDR3 runs to 16 residues. V lost 2 bases, J lost 5 bases, and 8 bases stayed unmatched. The CDR3 protein is CASSELRAGGRETQYF. DNA of the CDR3: TGTGCCAGCAGTGAATTAAGAGCGGGAGGGCGGGAGACCCAGTACTTC.

Regarding this clone: The sample carries other DNA sequences with the same CDR3. The genes are TRBV2 and TRBJ1-1; D is ambiguous. Trimming took off 1 base at V and 7 bases at J, with 16 bases between the two ends. The CDR3 contains 15 residues. Germline V gives CDR1 SNHLY, CDR2 FYNNEI. CDR3 residues: CASSEGGGYRHEAFF. DNA of the CDR3: TGTGCCAGCAGTGAAGGCGGCGGGTACAGACATGAAGCTTTCTTT.

Notes on this clone: Different DNA sequences within this sample yield the same CDR3. The V call is TRBV6-5, the J call TRBJ2-1; D unclear. Trimming took off 5 bases at V and 7 bases at J, with 6 bases between the two ends. The CDR3 length is 11 residues. Germline-derived CDR1 and CDR2 are MNHEY and SVGAGI. CDR3 sequence reads: CASSQLNEQFF. For the CDR3, the DNA is TGTGCCAGCAGTCAACTAAATGAGCAGTTCTTC.

This clone has a single count. This chain uses TRBV15 with TRBJ1-2, with a weak D call TRBD1 (5 bases). Trimming left V 0 bases short and J 6 bases short, with 11 bases between. The CDR3 length is 14 residues. Per germline, CDR1 LNHNV and CDR2 YYDKDF (reference sequence). The DNA of the CDR3 is TGTGCCACCAGCAGAGATCCCTTGGGGGATGGCTACACCTTC. Protein sequence: CATSRDPLGDGYTF.

This clone appeared once. The chain joins TRBV5-1 to TRBJ1-2, with TRBD1 as a possible D gene (5 bases). The V and J ends lost 4 bases and 4 bases respectively, with 14 bases between them. CDR3 length: 14 residues. Germline V gene lookup returns CDR1 SGHRS and CDR2 YFSETQ. This chain's CDR3 is CASSVRDGTYGYTF. The CDR3 nucleotides read TGCGCCAGCAGCGTCCGGGACGGAACCTATGGCTACACCTTC.

The chain uses TRBV19 and TRBJ2-7; D might be TRBD2 (6 bases). The CDR3 is 15 residues long. In germline, CDR1 is LNHDA, CDR2 SQIVND (reference sequence). Trimming stripped 7 bases from V and 3 bases from J, with 19 bases between. This chain's CDR3 is CASMREQGGRYEQYF. For the CDR3, the DNA is TGTGCCAGTATGCGAGAGCAGGGAGGACGCTACGAGCAGTACTTC.

V is TRBV5-1 and J is TRBJ1-1; D not resolved. The ends were cut back, 2 bases at V and 8 bases at J, with 7 bases in the middle. CDR1 is SGHRS and CDR2 is YFSETQ in the germline V gene. The CDR3 runs to 11 residues. CDR3 loop: CASSLNFEAFF. In DNA, the CDR3 is TGCGCCAGCAGCTTAAATTTCGAAGCTTTCTTT.

The chain joins TRBV11-2 to TRBJ1-3; 7 bases align to TRBD1. The length of the CDR3 is 15 residues. Germline assignment: CDR1 SGHAT and CDR2 FQNNGV. Trimming at V came to 4 bases and at J to 4 bases, leaving 7 bases not matched to a gene. CDR3 sequence (DNA): TGTGCCAGCAGCTCACCCGGGACAGCCGGAAACACCATATATTTT. Encoded protein: CASSSPGTAGNTIYF.

The chain joins TRBV6-4 to TRBJ1-2; D unclear. The CDR3 has 13 residues. CDR1 and CDR2 from the germline V gene are MRHNA and SNTAGT. Trimming shortened V by 0 bases and J by 6 bases, and 8 bases separated the two germline ends. In DNA form, the CDR3 reads TGTGCCAGCAGTGACTCGTCCGGCGATGGCTACACCTTC. Its translation is CASSDSSGDGYTF.

This sequence joins TRBV5-4 and TRBJ2-7, with TRBD2 matching 11 bases. This CDR3 has 16 amino acids. In germline, CDR1 is SGHNT, CDR2 YYREEE (reference sequence). With V trimmed by 3 bases and J by 6 bases, 11 bases remained unmatched. Here the CDR3 DNA reads TGTGCCAGCAGCTCGGGGACTAGCGGAACCCACCGCGAGCAGTACTTC. Amino acids: CASSSGTSGTHREQYF.